Sequencing of this T cell receptor (beta chain) was carried out in a study of Ad26.COV2.S vaccination and SARS-CoV-2 variants. Across the whole study: Intramuscular Ad26.COV2.S doses were given once or twice, 56 days apart. Study findings and constraints: Those who received vaccine or placebo ended up with similar non-spike TCR breadth.

Using immunoSEQ multiplex PCR, the repertoire was profiled, and TCRdb retains in-frame clones only, with some absent. Of 440,000 or so clones listed, over 80% are singletons. Treatment: 19 received Ad26.COV2.S at low or high dose, single or two shots; roughly 5 received placebo; per-sample allocation not given. Day 63 after the first injection of vaccine or placebo was the sampling time. In Boston, the donor was an adult between 18-55 years of age. Ad26.COV2.S expressed prefusion-stabilized spike from the original Wuhan strain. In the case of this clone: Its target is not known.

Germline lookup yields CDR1 LNHDA and CDR2 SQIVND (reference sequence). This CDR3 has 13 residues. Trimming took off 3 bases at V and 4 bases at J, with 9 bases between the two ends. This specimen was peripheral blood, taken in a trial of Ad26.COV2.S vaccine versus placebo. The receptor's source is a person between 18 and 59 years old who received the Ad26.COV2.S COVID-19 vaccine or a placebo. This sequence joins TRBV19 and TRBJ1-2; D is unresolved. The DNA for the CDR3 is TGTGCCAGTAGTATTAGGCGTAGCTATGGCTACACCTTC. Its translation is CASSIRRSYGYTF.